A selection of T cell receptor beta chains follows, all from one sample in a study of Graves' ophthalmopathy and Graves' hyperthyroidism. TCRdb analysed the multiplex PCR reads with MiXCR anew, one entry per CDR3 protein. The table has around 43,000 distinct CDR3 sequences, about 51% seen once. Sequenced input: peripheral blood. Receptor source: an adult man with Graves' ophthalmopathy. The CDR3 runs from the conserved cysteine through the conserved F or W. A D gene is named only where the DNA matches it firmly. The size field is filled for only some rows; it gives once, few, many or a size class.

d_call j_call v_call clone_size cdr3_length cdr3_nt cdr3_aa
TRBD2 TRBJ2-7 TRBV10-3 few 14 TGTGCCATCGGGACTAGCGGTCGAGCACACGAGCAGTACTTC CAIGTSGRAHEQYF
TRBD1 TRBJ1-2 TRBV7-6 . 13 TGTGCCAGCAGCCCAGGACAGGGAGGCGGCTACACCTTC CASSPGQGGGYTF
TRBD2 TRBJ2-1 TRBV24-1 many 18 TGTGCCACCAGTCATGGTTGGCTAGCGGGAGGCTCCTACAATGAGCAGTTCTTC CATSHGWLAGGSYNEQFF
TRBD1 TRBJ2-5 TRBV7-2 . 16 TGTGCCAGCAGCTTAGCCGGGACAGGGGGAGAGGGGGCCCAGTACTTC CASSLAGTGGEGAQYF
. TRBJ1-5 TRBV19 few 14 TGTGCCAGTAGTATAAGGGGTAGCAATCAGCCCCAGCATTTT CASSIRGSNQPQHF
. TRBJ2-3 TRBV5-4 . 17 TGTGCCAGCAGTCAAGAGGGGCCGGGGGGCCGAATAGATACGCAGTATTTT CASSQEGPGGRIDTQYF
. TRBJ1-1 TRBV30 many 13 TGTGCCTGGAGTAAGGGGATGTACACTGAAGCTTTCTTT CAWSKGMYTEAFF
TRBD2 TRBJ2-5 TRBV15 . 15 TGTGCCTGTAGCGGGGGGAGAGGGGTCGGGGAGACCCAGTACTTC CACSGGRGVGETQYF
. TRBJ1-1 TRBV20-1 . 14 TGCAGTGCCCTACGGGTACAGGGTTACACTGAAGCTTTCTTT CSALRVQGYTEAFF
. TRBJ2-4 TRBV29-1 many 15 TGCAGCGCCAGAAGCGCCTCGGCTGCCAAAAACATTCAGTACTTC CSARSASAAKNIQYF
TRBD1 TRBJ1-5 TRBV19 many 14 TGTGCCAGTAGTATATCAGGGGGGTATCAGCCCCAGCATTTT CASSISGGYQPQHF
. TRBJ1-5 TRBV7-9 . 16 TGTGCCAGCAGCTTAATGCCGGGGTCCTGGAATCAGCCCCAGCATTTT CASSLMPGSWNQPQHF
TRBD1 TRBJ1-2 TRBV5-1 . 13 TGCGCCAGCAGCCCCTGGACAGGGGGAGGCTACACCTTC CASSPWTGGGYTF
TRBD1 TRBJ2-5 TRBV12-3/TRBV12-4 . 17 TGTGCCAGCAGTTTAGCACCAGGGGGCGTTTTCAATCAGCCCCAGTACTTC CASSLAPGGVFNQPQYF
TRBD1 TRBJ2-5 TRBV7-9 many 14 TGTGCCAGCAGCTACAGGACAGGGCAGGAGACCCAGTACTTC CASSYRTGQETQYF
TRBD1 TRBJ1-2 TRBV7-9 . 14 TGTGCCAGCAGCTTAGTGGACAGGAGCTATGGCTACACCTTC CASSLVDRSYGYTF
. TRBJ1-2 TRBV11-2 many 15 TGTGCCAGCAGCCCACTGGGCAGCGGTTGGGATGGCTACACCTTC CASSPLGSGWDGYTF
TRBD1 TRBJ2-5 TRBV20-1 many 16 TGCAGTGCTAGAGGTATAACAGGGGGCTTTGAAGAGACCCAGTACTTC CSARGITGGFEETQYF
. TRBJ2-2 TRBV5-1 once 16 TGCGCCAGCAGCTCCCGGGACTCCGCGAGCACCGGGGAGCTGTTTTTT CASSSRDSASTGELFF
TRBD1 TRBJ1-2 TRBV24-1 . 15 TGTGCCACCACTGGGACAGGGGGAACCGTCTATGGCTACACCTTC CATTGTGGTVYGYTF
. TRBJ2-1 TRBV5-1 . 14 TGCGCCAGCAGCAGAGGGGGGGGTAACTATGAGCAGTTCTTC CASSRGGGNYEQFF
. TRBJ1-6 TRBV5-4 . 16 TGTGCCAGCACCCAAGGTACGGGGGCGGGAAATTCACCCCTCCACTTT CASTQGTGAGNSPLHF